This TCR beta chain was identified during a study of regulatory dendritic cells for organ transplantation. Turning to the study itself: Day 6 dendritic cell cultures were stimulated with LPS.

Note on this clone: Antigen unknown.

Profiling relied on immunoSEQ multiplex PCR, and the TCRdb table lists in-frame clones only, not all of them. The profile shows about 20,000 clones, approximately 83% of them singletons. With 8 bases removed from V and 0 bases from J, the gap between germline ends came to 14 bases. CDR1 is MNHEY, CDR2 SVGAGI, per germline. The length of the CDR3 is 15 residues. Broader study findings: Considerable individual heterogeneity was seen in alloreactive memory CD8+ T cells. Naive T cells showed high diversity, memory cells less, memory CD8+ least.

Allogeneic regulatory or mature dendritic cells were co-cultured for less than 6 days with CFSE-labeled sorted T cells at 1:10. FACS sorted CD4+ or CD8+ T cells into CD45RA+ naive and CD45RO+ memory. Material: naive CD4+ T cells from blood cultured with dendritic cells. Subset specified: CD45RA+ naive T cells. The V call is TRBV6-5, the J call TRBJ2-1; D is possibly TRBD1 or TRBD2 (6 bases each). The clonotype originates from a human donor in good health. CDR3 loop: CASRAGTISYNEQFF. For the CDR3, the DNA is TGTGCCAGCCGGGCGGGGACAATCTCCTACAATGAGCAGTTCTTC.